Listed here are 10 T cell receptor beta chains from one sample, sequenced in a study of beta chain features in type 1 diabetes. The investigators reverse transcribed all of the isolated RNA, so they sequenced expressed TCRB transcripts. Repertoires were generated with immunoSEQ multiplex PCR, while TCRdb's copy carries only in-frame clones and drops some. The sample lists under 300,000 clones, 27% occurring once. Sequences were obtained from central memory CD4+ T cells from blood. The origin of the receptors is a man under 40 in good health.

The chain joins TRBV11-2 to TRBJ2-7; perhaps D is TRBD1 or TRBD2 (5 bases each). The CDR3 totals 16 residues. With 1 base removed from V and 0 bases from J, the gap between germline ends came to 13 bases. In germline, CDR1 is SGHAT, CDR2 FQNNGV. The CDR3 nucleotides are TGTGCCAGCAGCTTAGTTCCGGGACGGAGCTCCTACGAGCAGTACTTC. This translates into CASSLVPGRSSYEQYF.

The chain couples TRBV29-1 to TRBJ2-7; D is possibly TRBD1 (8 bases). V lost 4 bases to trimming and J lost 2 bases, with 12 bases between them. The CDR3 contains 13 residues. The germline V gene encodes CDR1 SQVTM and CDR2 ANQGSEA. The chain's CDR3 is CSVVQGGTYEQYF. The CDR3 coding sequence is TGCAGCGTTGTACAGGGGGGGACCTACGAGCAGTACTTC.

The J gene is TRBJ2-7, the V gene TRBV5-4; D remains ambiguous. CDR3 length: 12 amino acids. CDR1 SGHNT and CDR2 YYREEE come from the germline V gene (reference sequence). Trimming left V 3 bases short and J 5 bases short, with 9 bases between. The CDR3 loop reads CASSSLAHEQYF. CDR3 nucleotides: TGTGCCAGCAGCTCCCTGGCCCACGAGCAGTACTTC.

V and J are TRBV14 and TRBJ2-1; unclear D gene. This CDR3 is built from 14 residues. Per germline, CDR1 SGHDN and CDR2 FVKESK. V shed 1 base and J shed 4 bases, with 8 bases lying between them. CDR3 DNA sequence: TGTGCCAGCAGCCAAGCAGGAAGTTACAATGAGCAGTTCTTC. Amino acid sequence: CASSQAGSYNEQFF.

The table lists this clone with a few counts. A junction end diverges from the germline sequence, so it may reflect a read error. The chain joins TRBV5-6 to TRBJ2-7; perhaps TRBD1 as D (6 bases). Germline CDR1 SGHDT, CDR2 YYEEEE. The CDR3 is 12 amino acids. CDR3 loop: CASSPARGRHTF. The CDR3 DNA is TGTGCCAGCAGCCCCGCCAGGGGACGACACACCTTC.

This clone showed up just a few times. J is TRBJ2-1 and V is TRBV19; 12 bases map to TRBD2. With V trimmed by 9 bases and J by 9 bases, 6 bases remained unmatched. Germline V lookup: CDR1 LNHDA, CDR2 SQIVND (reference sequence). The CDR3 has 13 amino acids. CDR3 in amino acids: CASTTSGSGEQFF. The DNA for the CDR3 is TGTGCCAGCACGACTAGCGGGAGTGGTGAGCAGTTCTTC.

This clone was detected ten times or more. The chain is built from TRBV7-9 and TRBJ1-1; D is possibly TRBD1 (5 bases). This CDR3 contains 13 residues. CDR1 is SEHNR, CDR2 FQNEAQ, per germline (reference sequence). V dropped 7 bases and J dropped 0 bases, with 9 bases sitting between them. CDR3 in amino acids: CASTPGLNTEAFF. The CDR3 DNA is TGTGCCAGCACCCCGGGACTGAACACTGAAGCTTTCTTT.

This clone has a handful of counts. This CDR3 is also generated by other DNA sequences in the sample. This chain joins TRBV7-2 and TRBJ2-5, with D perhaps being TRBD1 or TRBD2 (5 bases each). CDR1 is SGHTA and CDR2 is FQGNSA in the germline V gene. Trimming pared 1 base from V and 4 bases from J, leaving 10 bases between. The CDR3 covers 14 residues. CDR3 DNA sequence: TGTGCCAGCAGCTTAGGACGGGGCCGAGAGACCCAGTACTTC. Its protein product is CASSLGRGRETQYF.

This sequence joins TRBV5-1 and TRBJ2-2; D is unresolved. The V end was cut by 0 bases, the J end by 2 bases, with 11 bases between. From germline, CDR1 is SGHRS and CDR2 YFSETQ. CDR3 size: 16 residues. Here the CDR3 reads CASSLEANYNTGELFF. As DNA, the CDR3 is TGCGCCAGCAGCTTGGAAGCTAACTACAACACCGGGGAGCTGTTTTTT.

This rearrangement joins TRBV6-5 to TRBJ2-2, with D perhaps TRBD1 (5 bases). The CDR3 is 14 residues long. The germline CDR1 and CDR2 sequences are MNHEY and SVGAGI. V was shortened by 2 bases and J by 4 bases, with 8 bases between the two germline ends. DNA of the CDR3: TGTGCCAGCAGTTACAGGGGCCTCACCGGGGAGCTGTTTTTT. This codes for CASSYRGLTGELFF.